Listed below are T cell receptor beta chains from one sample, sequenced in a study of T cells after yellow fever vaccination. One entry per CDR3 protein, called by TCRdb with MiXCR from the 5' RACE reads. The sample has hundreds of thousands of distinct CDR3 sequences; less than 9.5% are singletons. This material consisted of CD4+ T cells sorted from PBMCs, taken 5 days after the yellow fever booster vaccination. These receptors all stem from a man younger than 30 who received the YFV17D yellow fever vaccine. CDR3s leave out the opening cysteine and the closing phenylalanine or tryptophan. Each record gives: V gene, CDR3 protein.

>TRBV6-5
ASTRGTGTYNSPLH
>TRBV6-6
ASSSRTGYSTDTQY
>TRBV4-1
ASSQISGGTDRETQY
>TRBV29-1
SVEEGARTEAF
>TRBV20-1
SARASSGNTIY
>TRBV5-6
ASSSGLLAKNIQY
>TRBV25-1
ASSYPGTGVGGEQF
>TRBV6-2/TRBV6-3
ASSYSSGYRADGELF
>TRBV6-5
AVPSGLLTDTQY
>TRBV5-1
ASSRQGREPQH
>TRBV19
ASSDRERQPQH
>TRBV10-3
AISEFRGDTQY
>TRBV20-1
SASSQETQY
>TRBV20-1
SASPTGREAF
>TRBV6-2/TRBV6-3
ASSITWTGELF
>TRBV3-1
ASSRRPSALH
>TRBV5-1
ASSRYSSGGASDTQY
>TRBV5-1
ASHRATNEKLF
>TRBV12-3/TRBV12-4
ASNNRGGEKLF
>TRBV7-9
ASSPGQGADYGYT
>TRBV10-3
AIRGVGDEQY
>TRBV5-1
ASSLVWAARTDTQY